This T cell receptor (beta chain) derives from a study of CD8+ T cells in alopecia areata. This clone occurred a few times. Its target is unknown. The ends were cut back, 5 bases at V and 0 bases at J, with 11 bases in the middle. CDR1 is SGHRS and CDR2 is YFSETQ in the germline V gene. The CDR3 is 15 residues long. Study-level findings and limits: For baseline CD8+ expansion, any link to response stays uncertain with one nonresponder.

RNA extraction was followed by reverse transcription into cDNA, which acted as the sequencing template. Assay: immunoSEQ multiplex PCR; the TCRdb copy retains only in-frame clones and omits some. The sample has more than 200,000 clones, 64% seen once; the top ten hold about 4%. Treatment meaning: oral pan-JAK inhibitor, 5-10 mg twice daily. Sampling of alopecia areata patients yielded lesional scalp punch biopsies as well as peripheral blood. The origin of this receptor is a human donor with alopecia areata. This chain links TRBV5-1 with TRBJ1-4; weak D call: TRBD1 (6 bases). The sequencing used CD4+ T cells sorted from blood, collected at week 4, from a patient treated with tofacitinib. CDR3: CASSRDTPTNEKLFF. As DNA, the CDR3 is TGCGCCAGCAGTCGGGACACCCCAACTAATGAAAAACTGTTTTTT.